This T cell receptor beta chain was observed in a study of lymphopenia after photon versus proton radiotherapy. TCRdb's copy holds only in-frame clones and misses some; the assay was immunoSEQ multiplex PCR. Of 150,000 to 200,000 clones listed, approximately 90% are singletons. This CDR3 contains 14 residues. Unmatched junction bases numbered 5, after V lost 3 bases and J lost 7 bases. In germline, CDR1 is PRHDT, CDR2 FYEKMQ (reference sequence). The chain combines TRBV13 with TRBJ2-7; 11 nucleotides agree with TRBD2. The source material was peripheral blood, sampled from a patient treated with photon-based radiotherapy. The source is a man aged 45 to 65 with gastric cancer. For the CDR3, the DNA is TGTGCCAGCAGCTTCTTAGCGGGAGGGGAAGAGCAGTACTTC. Amino acids: CASSFLAGGEEQYF.